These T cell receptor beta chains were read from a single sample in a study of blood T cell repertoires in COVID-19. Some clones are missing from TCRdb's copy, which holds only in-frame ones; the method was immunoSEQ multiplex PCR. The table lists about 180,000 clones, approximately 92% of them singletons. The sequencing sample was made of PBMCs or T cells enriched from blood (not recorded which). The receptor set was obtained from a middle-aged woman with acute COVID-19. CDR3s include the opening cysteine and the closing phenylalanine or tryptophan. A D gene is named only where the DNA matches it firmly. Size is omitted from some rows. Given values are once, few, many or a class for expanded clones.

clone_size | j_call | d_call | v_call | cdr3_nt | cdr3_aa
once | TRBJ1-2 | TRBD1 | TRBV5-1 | TGCGCCAGCAGCTTTACAGGGGGCGACCTCTATGGCTACACCTTC | CASSFTGGDLYGYTF
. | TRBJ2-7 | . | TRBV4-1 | TGCGCCAGCAGCCAAGTTAAACAGTCCTACGAGCAGTACTTC | CASSQVKQSYEQYF
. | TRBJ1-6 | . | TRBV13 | TGTGCCAGCAGCTCAAGCGCCCAGGGATATAATTCACCCCTCCACTTT | CASSSSAQGYNSPLHF
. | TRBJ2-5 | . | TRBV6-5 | TGTGCCAGCAACCCCGTTAGCGGTTCTGGAGAGACCCGGTACTTC | CASNPVSGSGETRYF
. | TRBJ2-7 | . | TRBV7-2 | TGTGCCAGCAGCTTAGCGGCAGGGGCCCTCTACGAGCAGTACTTC | CASSLAAGALYEQYF
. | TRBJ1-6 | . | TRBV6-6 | TGTGCCAGCAGTCCAGACAACGGAAGCTCCTATAATTCACCCCTCCACTTT | CASSPDNGSSYNSPLHF
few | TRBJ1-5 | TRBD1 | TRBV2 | TGTGCCAGCAGTGGACAGGGTCTGAATCAGCCCCAGCATTTT | CASSGQGLNQPQHF
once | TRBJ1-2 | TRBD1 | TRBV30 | TGTGCCTGGACCCCGACAGGGCTTGGGAGGGGCTACACCTTC | CAWTPTGLGRGYTF
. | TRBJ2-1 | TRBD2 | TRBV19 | TGTGCCAGTAGTATAGTCCTGTCAAGGACTAGCGGCCACAATGAGCAGTTCTTC | CASSIVLSRTSGHNEQFF
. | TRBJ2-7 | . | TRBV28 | TGTGCCAGCAGTTTTGGTGGGCACGGGCAGTACTTC | CASSFGGHGQYF
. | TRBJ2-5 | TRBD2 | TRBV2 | TGTGCCAGCAAGCTAGCGGGGGGTCAAGAGACCCAGTACTTC | CASKLAGGQETQYF
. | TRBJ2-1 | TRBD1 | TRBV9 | TGTGCCAGCAGCGTAGCCCCCCGGGACAGCTATTACAATGAGCAGTTCTTC | CASSVAPRDSYYNEQFF
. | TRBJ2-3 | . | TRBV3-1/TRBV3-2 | TGTGCCAGCAGGGGAGCAGATACGCAGTATTTT | CASRGADTQYF
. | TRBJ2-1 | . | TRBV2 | TGTGCCAACGACCGGGACTTCAAATACGATGAGCAGTTCTTC | CANDRDFKYDEQFF
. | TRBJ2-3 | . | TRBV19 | TGTGCCAGTAGTTCAATACCGGGACTCGCGCCAGATACGCAGTATTTT | CASSSIPGLAPDTQYF
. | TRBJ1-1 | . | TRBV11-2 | TGTGCCAGCAGCTTAGGCCGACACGACACTGAAGCTTTCTTT | CASSLGRHDTEAFF
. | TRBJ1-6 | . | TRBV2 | TGTGCCAGCAGTTCTGGGGGGGCCTCCTATAATTCACCCCTCCACTTT | CASSSGGASYNSPLHF
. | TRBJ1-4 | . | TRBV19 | TGTGCCAGTAGTGCCGCGGGGGTGGCTAATGAAAAACTGTTTTTT | CASSAAGVANEKLFF
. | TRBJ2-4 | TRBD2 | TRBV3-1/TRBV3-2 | TGTGCCAGCAGCCAAGACCTAGCGGGGGGTGGAAAAAACATTCAGTACTTC | CASSQDLAGGGKNIQYF
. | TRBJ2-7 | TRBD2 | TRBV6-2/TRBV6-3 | TGTGCCAGCAGTTTCTCTAGCGGGAGGTTCAACGAGCAGTACTTC | CASSFSSGRFNEQYF
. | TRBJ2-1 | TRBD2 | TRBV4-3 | TGCGCCAGCAGCCCCGGGGCTAGCGGGAGCAATGAGCAGTTCTTC | CASSPGASGSNEQFF
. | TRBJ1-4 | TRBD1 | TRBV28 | TGTGCCAGCAGCTACAGGGGGGCGCGAGAAAAACTGTTTTTT | CASSYRGAREKLFF
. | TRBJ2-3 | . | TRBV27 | TGTGCCAGTAGCGGAGCACCCCGGGATACGCAGTATTTT | CASSGAPRDTQYF
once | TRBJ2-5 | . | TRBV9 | TGTGCCAGCGCGCCGGGACACAACCAAGAGACCCAGTACTTC | CASAPGHNQETQYF
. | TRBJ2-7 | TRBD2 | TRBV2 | TGTGCCAGCAGTTCCAAGCGGGAGAGGGCCTACGAGCAGTACTTC | CASSSKRERAYEQYF